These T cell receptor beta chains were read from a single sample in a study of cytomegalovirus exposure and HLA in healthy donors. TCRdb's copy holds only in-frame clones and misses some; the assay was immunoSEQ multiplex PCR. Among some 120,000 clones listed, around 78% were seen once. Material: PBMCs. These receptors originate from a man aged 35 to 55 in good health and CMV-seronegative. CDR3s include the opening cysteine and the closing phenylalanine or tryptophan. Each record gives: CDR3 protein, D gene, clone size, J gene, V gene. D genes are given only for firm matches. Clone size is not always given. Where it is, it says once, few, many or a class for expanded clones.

CDR3aa: CASLTNYSGVSSYEQYF
d_gene: TRBD2
abundance: NA
j_gene: TRBJ2-7
v_gene: TRBV10-1

CDR3aa: CASSSADSYNEQFF
d_gene: NA
abundance: NA
j_gene: TRBJ2-1
v_gene: TRBV27

CDR3aa: CAISQGAHEQYF
d_gene: TRBD1
abundance: NA
j_gene: TRBJ2-7
v_gene: TRBV10-3

CDR3aa: CASSSNSRRQETQYF
d_gene: NA
abundance: NA
j_gene: TRBJ2-5
v_gene: TRBV7-6

CDR3aa: CASSLYLAGGRDTQYF
d_gene: TRBD2
abundance: NA
j_gene: TRBJ2-3
v_gene: TRBV7-6

CDR3aa: CASSVSKSSYNSPLHF
d_gene: NA
abundance: NA
j_gene: TRBJ1-6
v_gene: TRBV9

CDR3aa: CASSLRPAGGTDTQYF
d_gene: TRBD2
abundance: NA
j_gene: TRBJ2-3
v_gene: TRBV7-3

CDR3aa: CASSQASSGGTVYEQYF
d_gene: TRBD2
abundance: once
j_gene: TRBJ2-7
v_gene: TRBV4-2

CDR3aa: CASSSWRSSDTEAFF
d_gene: NA
abundance: once
j_gene: TRBJ1-1
v_gene: TRBV19

CDR3aa: CASSLARPRTGELFF
d_gene: NA
abundance: once
j_gene: TRBJ2-2
v_gene: TRBV5-5

CDR3aa: CASSPLAGGLNEQFF
d_gene: TRBD2
abundance: once
j_gene: TRBJ2-1
v_gene: TRBV7-9

CDR3aa: CASSLGYEGSYGYTF
d_gene: NA
abundance: NA
j_gene: TRBJ1-2
v_gene: TRBV5-1

CDR3aa: CASSYDRGGGYTF
d_gene: TRBD1
abundance: NA
j_gene: TRBJ1-2
v_gene: TRBV7-9

CDR3aa: CASSLTATNEKLFF
d_gene: NA
abundance: NA
j_gene: TRBJ1-4
v_gene: TRBV5-1

CDR3aa: CASSFPGTQYF
d_gene: NA
abundance: NA
j_gene: TRBJ2-3
v_gene: TRBV7-2

CDR3aa: CATRGLTGRSTEAFF
d_gene: TRBD1
abundance: NA
j_gene: TRBJ1-1
v_gene: TRBV2

CDR3aa: CAISALSGTEAFF
d_gene: NA
abundance: NA
j_gene: TRBJ1-1
v_gene: TRBV10-3

CDR3aa: CASSRSGTDTDTQYF
d_gene: NA
abundance: NA
j_gene: TRBJ2-3
v_gene: TRBV7-7

CDR3aa: CASSSFNTGELFF
d_gene: NA
abundance: NA
j_gene: TRBJ2-2
v_gene: TRBV18

CDR3aa: CASSFTSGYNEQFF
d_gene: TRBD2
abundance: NA
j_gene: TRBJ2-1
v_gene: TRBV7-2